Described below is a single T cell receptor beta chain sequence and its context. Its target antigen remains unknown. Qualities for individual bases were not recorded, and no much larger clone is one base off. The method was the immunoSEQ multiplex PCR assay. For the multiplex PCR, a mixture combining 60 forward primers for TCR Vbeta segments and 13 reverse primers for TCR Jbeta segments was used. The CDR3 region of rearranged TCR beta genes was amplified from genomic DNA with a multiplex PCR assay. The Illumina HiSeq System was used to sequence the amplified TCR beta libraries as 87-base-pair reads. On the authors' methods: In a later analysis, tens of millions of unique TCR beta chains were counted across the 500 to 850 repertoires, and some 10 million of these chains were shared by at least two donors. Raw reads were error-corrected and collapsed into unique sequences by a nearest-neighbor algorithm in which closely related sequences were merged to remove PCR and sequencing errors. To assign V, D and J gene segments, CDR3 sequences were aligned to IMGT reference sequences. For a sequence to be retained, at least a six-nucleotide match to both a V gene segment and a J gene segment was required. Rearrangements were called productive when the CDR3 lacked stop codons and stayed in frame with V and J; all others were non-productive. Following IMGT convention, CDR3 was defined as the stretch from the second conserved V-encoded cysteine to the conserved J-encoded phenylalanine. The earlier analysis of fewer than 750 of the donors excluded sequences that lacked an unambiguous match to a single V gene segment. In an earlier analysis of 500 to 750 of the donors, V segments were called functional above 56.7% productive rearrangements and were called segregating when the between-donor standard deviation exceeded 5%. To diagnose cytomegalovirus status from the catalog of TCR beta chain sequences, a statistical classification framework was built. In a later analysis, TCR nucleotide sequences were compared against IMGT/GENE-DB human TR gene sequences so that V and J genes could be assigned. The TCRdist pipeline was used in a later analysis to assign CDR3 sequences and most-parsimonious VDJ recombination scenarios. A later analysis defined each TCR beta chain by its CDR3 amino acid sequence plus V-gene family, and excluded reads lacking a unique V-gene family. As a way to deal with suspected cross-contamination and a sequencing artifact, a later analysis dropped under 600 nucleotide sequences that were highly shared and had low generation probability. In a later analysis, a clonal expansion index was calculated for each public chain from normalized within-repertoire ranks of inferred template counts. A later analysis computed generation probabilities with a VDJ recombination model fitted to out-of-frame rearrangements, and checked the results against IGoR. In a later analysis, hypergeometric tests were used to score TCR-TCR, TCR-HLA and TCR-CMV co-occurrence, with a repertoire-size bias correction applied to TCR pairs. False discovery rates were estimated in a later analysis by permuting HLA or CMV assignments 20 times. A later analysis grouped co-occurring TCRs with DBSCAN, adding TCRdist sequence similarity when clustering within HLA-allele-positive subsets. Repertoires with fewer than 30,000 or more than 120,000 public chains were left out of co-occurrence clustering, as were four to six repertoires with anomalous nucleotide sharing. TCRdb took this table from immuneACCESS and kept in-frame rearrangements with V and J called. Such tables lack part of the clones; where checked against another copy, unresolved V genes explain under half of the gap, and the rest is unexplained. V and J calls and clone size follow that table, whereas D and trimming were derived from the DNA. Within this sample are 150,000 to 200,000 clones, with about an eighth of them counted one time only. The biggest ten clones account for approximately 8.3% of the sample.

The data are from a study of cytomegalovirus exposure and HLA in healthy donors listed by TCRdb under 2017. For the wider study: An earlier analysis of 587 of the donors reported 276 Gb of sequence data and 95 million to 130 million unique TCR beta sequences obtained from about 200 million T cells. Across 300 to 500 genotyped donors of the cohort, an average of about 220,000 unique TCR beta nucleotide sequences per donor were sequenced, and roughly 20% of those sequences were non-productive. Both class I and class II loci were covered by HLA typing, at four-digit resolution. High-throughput TCR immunosequencing, statistical association of individual TCRs with disease status, and machine learning were combined to predict cytomegalovirus infection status. The study aimed to test whether signatures of past pathogen exposure could be identified by cataloging public T cell receptors. An early release that covered fewer than 800 HLA-typed donors contained 250 to 350 gigabases of sequencing data and approximately 85 million unique TCR sequences. Among the roughly 390 genotyped donors, about 83% belonged to the genetic ancestry cluster associated with self-reported Caucasian donors. Alongside the repertoire data, information on donor age, sex, ethnicity and CMV serostatus was compiled. The study profiled the T cell repertoires of 500 to 800 subjects by immunosequencing and related them to cytomegalovirus serostatus. All discovery cohort repertoires had been generated on a single sequencing platform. Four or five DR-DQ haplotypes were handled as single units for association and clustering because linkage in the cohort was strong. To study patterns of TCR occurrence, a later analysis re-analyzed previously published TCR beta repertoires from more than 550 donors and added high-resolution HLA genotyping. The number of typed donors differed by locus: roughly 629-640 for A, B, C, DRB1 and DQB1; approximately 520 for DQA1; around 580 for DPA1; and 450 to 480 for DPB1. A separate validation cohort of 90 to 150 different subjects was used in addition to the roughly 670-subject first cohort. To decide whether each TCR beta V gene segment behaved as functional or pseudogenic, an earlier analysis of some 600 of the donors relied on high-throughput TCR beta sequencing. The later analysis used no new phenotypic data to find candidate immune exposures, relying instead on TCR beta sequences and their occurrence across donors. A later genetic analysis used genome-wide SNP genotypes for about 65% of the roughly 670 donors, treating that subset as a discovery cohort.

The cohort comprised hundreds of healthy bone marrow donors. All cohort members were sampled while nominally healthy, although unrecorded immune exposures were likely present. The donor was CMV seropositive and was included in the group of approximately 300 seropositive cohort members. A peripheral blood sample was provided by each donor, and peripheral blood mononuclear cells were used for TCR beta sequencing. Genomic DNA was extracted from the blood cell samples with the Qiagen DNeasy Blood Extraction Kit. Results and caveats for the whole study, not just this receptor: Because HLA typing was missing for some donors at each locus, association tests included only the typed subset. In a later analysis, HLA-associated TCR beta chains were found to be more clonally expanded and to have lower generation probabilities than equally common non-associated chains. Because counts were too low, seventeen rarely observed V segments, including chromosome 9 orphons, were left out of the earlier analysis of approximately 500 of the donors. The classifier was reported to diagnose cytomegalovirus status with high specificity and sensitivity in both the original cohort and the validation cohort. While some public TCRs were present in many individuals, most TCR sequences turned up only very rarely across donors. Some IMGT-functional V segments, including TRBV6-2 and TRBV6-3, could not be told apart with the 87-base-pair reads, so those segments were excluded. In a later analysis, TCR association rates were found to vary across HLA loci, with the most associated TCRs seen for DRB1 alleles and the fewest for HLA-C alleles. When HLA alleles, especially DR and DQ, strongly co-occurred, attributing TCR associations to individual alleles was difficult. Specific HLA alleles were associated with about 17,000 TCR beta sequences at a false discovery rate of 0.05 in a later analysis. According to the authors, the approach could potentially be generalized to other disease states and immunological phenotypes. Immune exposure information for the cohort was limited to CMV serostatus. Only TCR beta chains were sequenced in this cohort, and the absence of alpha or paired-chain data limited detectable features. Several of the top co-occurrence clusters appeared to be linked to parvovirus B19, influenza, CMV and Epstein-Barr virus, according to a later analysis. The study listed 164 TCR beta chains as associated with cytomegalovirus. A further reported finding was that TCR beta sequences accurately predicted the HLA-A and HLA-B alleles for most subjects in the first cohort. Most CMV-associated TCR beta chains appeared to be HLA-restricted in a later analysis, and the HLA associations seemed to be driven largely by CMV exposure. Presence/absence analyses assumed roughly uniform sequencing depth across donors, an assumption that may not hold. According to a later genetic analysis, donors in an Asian-associated ancestry cluster had fewer N-insertions in productive TCRs than the approximately 700-donor mean. The sequencing pipeline was judged likely to have produced a cluster of highly shared sequence variants as a technical artifact. V-gene and J-gene trimming of TCR beta chains was associated with a missense DCLRE1C variant in a later genetic analysis, and the association was replicated in an independent cohort. Linkage disequilibrium might explain the correlated functional status among segregating V segments, but an unknown experimental factor could not be excluded. In vitro tests confirmed that a few of the cytomegalovirus-associated TCR beta chains recognize cytomegalovirus antigens. An earlier analysis of roughly 570 of the donors showed that most TCR beta V segments appeared in productive rearrangements either about 87% or about 30% of the time, which broadly matched IMGT annotations.

V is cut by 4 bases and J by 7 bases, and the space between the germline ends is 10 bases. Including cysteine and phenylalanine, the CDR3 has 12 amino acids. The read is trimmed to its CDR3 DNA, 36 bases read in frame from base 1. CDR1 LNHDA and CDR2 SQIVND are derived from the germline V gene (reference sequence). This TCR was recovered from a man aged 45-65 years in good health and CMV-seropositive. Sequencing was performed on PBMCs. This sequence uses TRBV19 and TRBJ2-5, with TRBD2 as a weak D call on 5 bases. The CDR3 reads as follows: CASSTTGVTQYF. The nucleotide sequence is given as TGTGCCAGTAGTACGACCGGGGTGACCCAGTACTTC.